This T cell receptor (beta chain) came from a study of blood T cell repertoires in COVID-19. Study-wide background: There were acute and convalescent COVID-19 samples, and they came from the United States, Italy and Spain.

The V segment lost 6 bases and the J segment 7 bases; nucleotides outside the gene matches: 8. Germline-derived CDR1 and CDR2 are SNHLY and FYNNEI. The CDR3 is 14 residues long. Measured with immunoSEQ multiplex PCR; TCRdb has only the in-frame clones, and not every one. This table holds approximately 300,000 clones, roughly 86% found once. This TCR derives from a woman under 40 with COVID-19, enrolled during active disease. Sequencing used peripheral blood. V usage is TRBV2 and J usage is TRBJ1-5; 8 bases are a match to TRBD1. Here the CDR3 reads CASSPTGVRQPQHF. CDR3 in DNA: TGTGCCAGCAGCCCGACAGGGGTGAGGCAGCCCCAGCATTTT.